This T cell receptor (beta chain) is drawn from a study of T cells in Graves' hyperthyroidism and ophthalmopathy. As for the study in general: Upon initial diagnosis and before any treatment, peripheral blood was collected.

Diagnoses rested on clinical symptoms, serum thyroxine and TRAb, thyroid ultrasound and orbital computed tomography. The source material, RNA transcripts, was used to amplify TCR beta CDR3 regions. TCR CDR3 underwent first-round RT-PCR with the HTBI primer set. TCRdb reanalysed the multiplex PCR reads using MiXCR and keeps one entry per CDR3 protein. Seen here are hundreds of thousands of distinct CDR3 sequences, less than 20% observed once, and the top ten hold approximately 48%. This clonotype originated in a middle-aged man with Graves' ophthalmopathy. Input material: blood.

The CDR3 loop is CASSLGVGQGTVEAFF. For the CDR3, the DNA is TGCGCCAGCAGCTTGGGGGTGGGCCAGGGAACGGTTGAGGCTTTCTTT. V gene TRBV5-1 combines with J gene TRBJ1-1; tentative D call: TRBD1 (5 bases). From germline, CDR1 is SGHRS and CDR2 YFSETQ. V lost 0 bases and J 11 bases, leaving 23 bases between the germline ends. The CDR3 extends over 16 amino acids.